This T cell receptor (beta chain) was identified in a study of cytomegalovirus exposure and HLA in healthy donors (dated by TCRdb to 2016 to 2017). In the study overall: The 670 or so repertoires of the first cohort and the roughly 120 validation repertoires were produced on the same platform, according to a later analysis. The study combined high-throughput TCR immunosequencing, statistical association of individual TCRs with disease status, and machine learning to predict cytomegalovirus infection status. Along with the approximately 620-subject first cohort, a separate validation cohort of some 130 different subjects was used. The study aimed to test whether cataloging public T cell receptors could reveal signatures of past pathogen exposure.

Concerning this clone: It has no known antigen specificity. One base away there is no much larger clone; base qualities are not given.

As encoded in the germline V gene (reference sequence), CDR1 is GTSNPN while CDR2 is SVGIG. Trimming removed 5 bases from V and 4 bases from J, leaving 15 bases between the germline ends. From its cysteine to its phenylalanine, the CDR3 spans 13 amino acids. The CDR3 DNA has 39 bases and is translated from base 1. Here is what the overall study found, with its caveats: A few of the identified cytomegalovirus-associated TCR beta chains were confirmed in vitro to be specific for cytomegalovirus antigens. The authors suggested that the approach could potentially be extended to other disease states and immunological phenotypes. In the study, some 160 TCR beta chains were listed as associated with cytomegalovirus. In a later analysis, TCRs clustered in the first cohort were found to also tend to co-occur in the approximately 110 validation repertoires, with 94% of cluster scores above 0. The validation cohort had no HLA typing available for a later analysis, so co-occurrence within that cohort was assessed over all 130 or so repertoires. The classifier was reported to diagnose cytomegalovirus status with high specificity and sensitivity in both the original cohort and the validation cohort. Most TCR sequences were observed very rarely across donors, whereas some public TCRs were present in many individuals.

The donors were included in the validation cohort of 90 to 150 subjects, a group kept apart from the roughly 670-subject first cohort. Library method: the immunoSEQ multiplex PCR assay. Per the authors' processing: A statistical classification framework was built for diagnosing cytomegalovirus status from the catalog of TCR beta chain sequences. TCRdb took over this immuneACCESS table, retaining in-frame rearrangements with V and J assigned. Such tables are incomplete; in checked studies, under half of the missing clones stem from an unresolved V gene, and the remainder is unexplained. The V and J calls and clone size are taken from that table; D and trimming were inferred from the DNA. Present in this sample are roughly 300,000 clones, 70% to 90% of which were seen just once. The ten largest clones take up roughly 1% of the sample.

The sample was PBMCs. This receptor was identified in a woman between 18 and 29 years old in good health and CMV-seronegative. The receptor chain draws on TRBV30 and TRBJ2-7; the D region possibly corresponds to TRBD1 (6 bases align). DNA sequence: TGTGCCTGGGACCAAGGACAGCTTTACGAGCAGTACTTC. It translates as CAWDQGQLYEQYF.